This entry lists 8 T cell receptor beta chains sequenced from one sample in a study of blood T cell repertoires in COVID-19. This table comes from immunoSEQ multiplex PCR, and its TCRdb copy is limited to in-frame clones, with some not included. This sample has more than 150,000 clones; 84% occur once, and the top ten carry around an eighth. Sequencing was carried out using peripheral blood. These receptors were taken from a man between 18 and 29 years old with active or convalescent COVID-19.

The V and J genes are TRBV5-1 and TRBJ1-4; 11 positions agree with TRBD1. Germline trimming cut 4 bases from V and 0 bases from J; bases unmatched to any gene: 5. The CDR3 totals 17 residues. Germline loops: CDR1 SGHRS, CDR2 YFSETQ. CDR3 residues: CASSRTGGVATNEKLFF. DNA for the CDR3: TGCGCCAGCAGCAGGACAGGGGGCGTTGCAACTAATGAAAAACTGTTTTTT.

The chain joins TRBV28 to TRBJ1-5; TRBD1 might be the D (6 bases). The CDR3 covers 14 residues. V shed 3 bases and J shed 4 bases, with 10 bases lying between them. Germline CDR1 MDHEN, CDR2 SYDVKM. The CDR3 loop is CASSFRGGNQPQHF. Here the CDR3 DNA reads TGTGCCAGCAGTTTTAGGGGGGGTAATCAGCCCCAGCATTTT.

The CDR3: CASSLGLAGLQETQYF. CDR3 bases: TGTGCCAGCAGCTTGGGACTAGCGGGGCTTCAAGAGACCCAGTACTTC. The V call is TRBV7-9, the J call TRBJ2-5; TRBD2 matches 13 bases. Germline V CDR1 and CDR2: SEHNR, FQNEAQ (reference sequence). The CDR3 runs 16 residues. Trimming took 3 bases from V and 2 from J; bases not matched to a gene: 3.

The chain employs TRBV7-2 and TRBJ2-3; tentative D call: TRBD2 (5 bases). V lost 4 bases, J lost 6 bases, and 8 bases lay in between. The CDR3 covers 12 residues. CDR1 is SGHTA, CDR2 FQGNSA, per germline. CDR3 sequence (DNA): TGTGCCAGCAGCTCTACGGGGGATACGCAGTATTTT. Translation gives CASSSTGDTQYF. The full variable domain, rest sourced from reference TRBV7-2 and TRBJ2-3, is GAGVSQSPSNKVTEKGKDVELRCDPISGHTALYWYRQSLGQGLEFLIYFQGNSAPDKSGLPSDRFSAERTGGSVSTLTIQRTQQEDSAVYLCASSSTGDTQYFGPGTRLTVL.

The chain employs TRBV2 and TRBJ1-1; 8 positions agree with TRBD1. There are 13 residues in the CDR3. V was pared by 5 bases and J by 4 bases, with 3 bases of the junction left unmatched. Germline V gene data show CDR1 as SNHLY and CDR2 as FYNNEI. DNA for the CDR3: TGTGCCAGCAGTCGGACAGGGACCACTGAAGCTTTCTTT. This encodes CASSRTGTTEAFF.

The chain has TRBV5-1 and TRBJ1-1; no reliable D call. With 0 bases removed from V and 1 base from J, the gap between germline ends came to 4 bases. Germline assignment: CDR1 SGHRS and CDR2 YFSETQ. This CDR3 region has 13 residues. DNA for the CDR3: TGCGCCAGCAGCTTGGGAGGGAACACTGAAGCTTTCTTT. Its protein product is CASSLGGNTEAFF.

The V and J genes are TRBV12-3 or TRBV12-4 and TRBJ1-1; a possible D gene is TRBD1 (6 bases). The ends were cut back, 6 bases at V and 3 bases at J, with 11 bases in the middle. The CDR3 consists of 13 residues. The CDR3 is CASSPRQDTEAFF. Here the CDR3 DNA reads TGTGCCAGCAGCCCTCGACAGGACACTGAAGCTTTCTTT.

The rearrangement uses TRBV12-3 or TRBV12-4 and TRBJ2-2; D is undetermined. The CDR3 extends over 13 amino acids. Trimming left V 5 bases short and J 3 bases short, with 7 bases between. The DNA of the CDR3 is TGTGCCAGCAGTAGAACATACACCGGGGAGCTGTTTTTT. It yields the protein CASSRTYTGELFF.